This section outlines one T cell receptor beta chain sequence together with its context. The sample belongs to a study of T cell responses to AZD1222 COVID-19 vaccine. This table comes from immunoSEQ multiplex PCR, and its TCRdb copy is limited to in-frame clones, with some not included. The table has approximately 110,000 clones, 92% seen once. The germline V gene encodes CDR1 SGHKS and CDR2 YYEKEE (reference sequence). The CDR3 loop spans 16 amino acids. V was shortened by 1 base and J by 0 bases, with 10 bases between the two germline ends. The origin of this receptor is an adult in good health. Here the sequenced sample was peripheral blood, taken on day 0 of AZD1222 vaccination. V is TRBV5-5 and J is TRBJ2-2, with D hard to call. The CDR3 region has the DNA TGTGCCAGCAGCTTGACAGTTCTCGCGAACACCGGGGAGCTGTTTTTT. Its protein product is CASSLTVLANTGELFF.